This T cell receptor beta chain comes out of a study of blood T cell repertoires in COVID-19. About the research overall: Both acute and convalescent COVID-19 samples were obtained from the United States, Italy and Spain.

CDR3 length: 14 amino acids. V was cut by 7 bases and J by 5 bases, with 18 bases left in between. Germline values: CDR1 SGHNT, CDR2 YYREEE (reference sequence). Repertoires were generated with immunoSEQ multiplex PCR, while TCRdb's copy carries only in-frame clones and drops some. The sample includes 100,000 or so clones, about 90% of them seen just once. This clonotype was sampled from a young man in a cohort sampled during active COVID-19. The chain couples TRBV5-4 to TRBJ2-5; tentative D call: TRBD2 (5 bases). The sample taken for sequencing was peripheral blood. CDR3: CASRPQRVGETQYF. The CDR3 nucleotides read TGTGCCAGCCGCCCCCAGAGGGTAGGGGAGACCCAGTACTTC.